The rows below give T cell receptor beta chains drawn from one sample of a study of vaccination and CD4 T cells after COVID-19. No antigens are known for them. TCRdb passed the PCR reads through MiXCR, listing each CDR3 protein once. The sample has approximately 16,000 distinct CDR3 sequences, about a third seen once. The sample here was CD4+ T cells from blood, cultured in vitro, taken before SARS-CoV-2 vaccination. All receptors derive from a human donor who received a COVID-19 vaccine. The CDR3 runs from the conserved cysteine through the conserved F or W. The D gene is left open where the match is weak. Size values are once, few and many counts, or a class for expanded clones, and some rows have none.

>few|.|TRBV6-5|TRBJ1-6
CASSYRPTILGLHF
TGTGCCAGCAGTTACCGTCCGACCATCTTGGGCCTCCACTTT
>.|.|TRBV11-3|TRBJ2-3
CASSLDRGGIDTQYF
TGTGCCAGCAGCTTAGATCGAGGGGGGATTGATACGCAGTATTTT
>.|TRBD2|TRBV7-2|TRBJ2-7
CASSFSSGGLASYEQYF
TGTGCCAGCAGCTTTTCTAGCGGGGGGCTCGCCTCCTACGAGCAGTACTTC
>few|TRBD1|TRBV6-5|TRBJ2-1
CASSFRDRGNNEQFF
TGTGCCAGCAGTTTCCGGGACAGGGGTAACAATGAGCAGTTCTTC
>.|.|TRBV6-1|TRBJ1-4
CASSNPEGVNEKLFF
TGTGCCAGCAGTAACCCGGAAGGGGTTAATGAAAAACTGTTTTTT
>.|TRBD1|TRBV5-4|TRBJ1-1
CASSLGDRGRVPEAFF
TGTGCCAGCAGCCTTGGGGACAGGGGGCGAGTACCTGAAGCTTTCTTT
>few|.|TRBV7-9|TRBJ2-7
CASSTQLVGLSYEQYF
TGTGCCAGCAGCACGCAACTAGTGGGCCTCTCCTACGAGCAGTACTTC
>.|.|TRBV20-1|TRBJ2-2
CSARGQGANTGELFF
TGCAGTGCTAGAGGGCAGGGTGCGAACACCGGGGAGCTGTTTTTT
>.|TRBD1|TRBV6-1|TRBJ2-5
CASILLPDRLEEPQYF
TGTGCCAGCATCCTACTGCCGGACAGGCTCGAAGAGCCCCAGTACTTC
>.|TRBD1|TRBV7-9|TRBJ1-1
CASSLEGDRAAFF
TGTGCCAGCAGCTTAGAGGGAGACAGGGCCGCTTTCTTT
>few|TRBD1|TRBV20-1|TRBJ1-6
CSARVGKDRGRSPLHF
TGCAGTGCTAGAGTTGGAAAGGACAGGGGAAGATCACCCCTCCACTTT
>medium-sized|TRBD1|TRBV7-3|TRBJ2-2
CASSPTGGNTGELFF
TGTGCCAGCAGCCCGACAGGGGGCAACACCGGGGAGCTGTTTTTT
>.|TRBD1|TRBV14|TRBJ2-7
CASSQLQGYPHEQYF
TGTGCCAGCAGCCAATTACAGGGGTACCCCCACGAGCAGTACTTC
>few|.|TRBV6-5|TRBJ1-5
CASSYSNTGNQPQHF
TGTGCCAGCAGTTACTCGAATACAGGGAATCAGCCCCAGCATTTT
>few|TRBD2|TRBV20-1|TRBJ2-7
CSARDRDTSGAYEQYF
TGCAGTGCTAGAGATCGGGATACTAGCGGGGCGTACGAGCAGTACTTC
>once|.|TRBV9|TRBJ1-3
CASSPRVGSGNTIYF
TGTGCCAGCAGCCCCCGGGTGGGGTCTGGAAACACCATATATTTT
>.|.|TRBV7-2|TRBJ2-3
CASSLQGPDTQYF
TGTGCCAGCAGCTTACAGGGTCCAGATACGCAGTATTTT
>few|.|TRBV6-5|TRBJ1-2
CASSSLPSFYGYTF
TGTGCCAGCAGTTCCTTACCTAGTTTCTATGGCTACACCTTC
>.|.|TRBV20-1|TRBJ1-1
CSAREGQDTEAFF
TGCAGTGCACGTGAGGGCCAGGACACTGAAGCTTTCTTT
>.|TRBD1|TRBV2|TRBJ1-2
CASSELRTGGGGGYTF
TGTGCCAGCAGTGAATTAAGGACAGGGGGCGGTGGTGGCTACACCTTC
>few|.|TRBV19|TRBJ1-6
CASSIRANNSPLHF
TGTGCCAGTAGTATCCGGGCCAATAATTCACCCCTCCACTTT
>few|.|TRBV6-1|TRBJ1-5
CASSAGEGNQPQHF
TGTGCCAGCAGCGCCGGGGAAGGCAATCAGCCCCAGCATTTT
>.|.|TRBV29-1|TRBJ1-2
CSVPRSGRFYGHTF
TGCAGCGTACCTAGGAGTGGGCGATTCTATGGCCACACCTTC
>.|.|TRBV6-1|TRBJ1-5
CASRPTFNQPQHF
TGTGCCAGCCGGCCCACCTTCAATCAGCCCCAGCATTTT
>few|TRBD2|TRBV24-1|TRBJ2-3
CATSDRGRASTDTQYF
TGTGCCACCAGTGATCGCGGGAGAGCTAGCACAGATACGCAGTATTTT
>.|TRBD1|TRBV27|TRBJ2-7
CASGRDRGNRRLPYEQYF
TGTGCCAGCGGCCGGGACAGGGGAAATCGCAGATTACCCTACGAGCAGTACTTC
>.|.|TRBV6-5|TRBJ1-2
CASSYSTEVVGYTF
TGTGCCAGCAGTTACTCGACGGAGGTTGTTGGCTACACCTTC
>few|TRBD1|TRBV5-4|TRBJ1-1
CASSFGQENTEAFF
TGTGCCAGCAGCTTTGGACAGGAGAACACTGAAGCTTTCTTT
>few|.|TRBV10-3|TRBJ2-5
CAIRSRETETQYF
TGTGCCATCAGAAGCAGGGAGACAGAGACCCAGTACTTC
>.|.|TRBV7-2|TRBJ2-5
CASSLGRGGAQETQYF
TGTGCCAGCAGCCTGGGACGAGGGGGAGCCCAAGAGACCCAGTACTTC
>.|.|TRBV7-2|TRBJ1-2
CASSLAAAINYGYTF
TGTGCCAGCAGCTTAGCGGCCGCGATCAACTATGGCTACACCTTC
>few|.|TRBV19|TRBJ1-2
CASSMTGPQNYGYTF
TGTGCCAGTAGTATGACAGGTCCCCAGAACTATGGCTACACCTTC
>few|.|TRBV5-4|TRBJ2-3
CASSTRAADTQYF
TGTGCCAGCAGTACACGGGCGGCAGATACGCAGTATTTT
>.|.|TRBV6-5|TRBJ1-1
CASSLEVEGEAFF
TGTGCCAGCAGTTTAGAGGTTGAGGGTGAAGCTTTCTTT
>.|.|TRBV12-5|TRBJ1-6
CASGLGRVPNSPLHF
TGTGCTAGTGGTTTGGGTCGGGTTCCGAATTCACCCCTCCACTTT
>few|.|TRBV6-1|TRBJ2-3
CASSHRTSTDTQYF
TGTGCCAGCAGTCATAGGACTAGCACAGATACGCAGTATTTT
>.|.|TRBV7-8|TRBJ1-3
CASSLVGTYTIYF
TGTGCCAGCAGCTTAGTCGGGACATACACCATATATTTT
>medium-sized|.|TRBV30|TRBJ1-2
CAWSRPLDYGYTF
TGTGCCTGGAGCAGACCGTTGGACTATGGCTACACCTTC
>.|TRBD1|TRBV29-1|TRBJ1-1
CSVDRGEVAFF
TGCAGCGTGGACAGGGGTGAAGTCGCTTTCTTT
>.|TRBD2|TRBV10-2|TRBJ2-2
CASSQAASGAPLTGELFF
TGCGCCAGCAGCCAAGCTGCTAGCGGGGCGCCATTAACCGGGGAGCTGTTTTTT
>.|TRBD1|TRBV5-1|TRBJ2-3
CASSWGTGAPTDTQYF
TGCGCCAGCAGCTGGGGGACAGGGGCTCCCACAGATACGCAGTATTTT
>.|.|TRBV19|TRBJ2-7
CASVGPAYEQYF
TGTGCCAGTGTAGGGCCAGCTTACGAGCAGTACTTC
>.|TRBD1|TRBV7-9|TRBJ2-7
CASLAGTGYYEQYF
TGTGCCAGCTTAGCCGGGACAGGCTACTACGAGCAGTACTTC
>.|.|TRBV6-1|TRBJ1-2
CASSEAYGGGYTF
TGTGCCAGCAGTGAAGCATACGGGGGTGGCTACACCTTC
>few|.|TRBV6-1|TRBJ1-5
CASHSRASNQPQHF
TGTGCCAGCCATAGCAGGGCGAGCAATCAGCCCCAGCATTTT
>.|.|TRBV1|TRBJ2-3
CTSSKGGLAGAPDTQYF
TGCACCAGCAGCAAGGGGGGACTAGCGGGGGCCCCAGATACGCAGTATTTT
>.|.|TRBV5-1|TRBJ1-2
CASSQKGVVYGYTF
TGCGCCAGCAGCCAGAAGGGGGTCGTCTATGGCTACACCTTC
>.|.|TRBV2|TRBJ1-2
CASVNMGVYTF
TGTGCCAGCGTAAACATGGGTGTCTACACCTTC
>.|TRBD2|TRBV5-4|TRBJ2-1
CASSLAGKRGAYNEQFF
TGTGCCAGCAGCTTGGCCGGCAAGCGGGGGGCGTACAATGAGCAGTTCTTC
>few|TRBD1|TRBV19|TRBJ1-5
CASRFTGGARNQPQHF
TGTGCCAGTAGATTCACAGGGGGCGCGCGGAATCAGCCCCAGCATTTT
>few|TRBD1|TRBV20-1|TRBJ2-2
CSAQKGTGGGGELFF
TGCAGTGCCCAGAAAGGGACAGGAGGGGGAGGGGAGCTGTTTTTT
>.|TRBD1|TRBV5-1|TRBJ1-2
CASSLVVTGASNYGYTF
TGCGCCAGCAGCTTGGTAGTGACAGGGGCTTCCAACTATGGCTACACCTTC
>.|.|TRBV30|TRBJ1-2
CAWRVRGPGGYTF
TGTGCCTGGAGGGTCCGGGGTCCGGGGGGCTACACCTTC